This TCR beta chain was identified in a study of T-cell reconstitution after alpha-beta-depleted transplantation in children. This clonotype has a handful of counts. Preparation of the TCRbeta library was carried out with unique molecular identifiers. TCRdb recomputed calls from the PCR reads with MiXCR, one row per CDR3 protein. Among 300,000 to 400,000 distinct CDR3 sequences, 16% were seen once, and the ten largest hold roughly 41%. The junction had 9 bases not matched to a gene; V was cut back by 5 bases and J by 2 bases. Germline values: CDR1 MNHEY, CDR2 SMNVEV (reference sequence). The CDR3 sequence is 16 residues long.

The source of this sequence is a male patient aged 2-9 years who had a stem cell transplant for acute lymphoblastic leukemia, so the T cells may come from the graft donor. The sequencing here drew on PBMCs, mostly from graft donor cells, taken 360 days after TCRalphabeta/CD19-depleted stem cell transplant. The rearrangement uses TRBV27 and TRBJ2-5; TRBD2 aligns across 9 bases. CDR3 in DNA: TGTGCCAGCAGTCCCCGGCTTCTAGCGGGGCAAGAGACCCAGTACTTC. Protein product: CASSPRLLAGQETQYF.